A single T cell receptor (beta chain) is shown here with its context. Assay: immunoSEQ multiplex PCR; the TCRdb copy retains only in-frame clones and omits some. Of around 250,000 clones in the sample, roughly 89% are singletons; the top ten hold roughly 5%. The ends were cut back, 6 bases at V and 6 bases at J, with 7 bases in the middle. The CDR3 runs to 11 residues. Per the germline V gene, CDR1 is SNHLY and CDR2 is FYNNEI. This specimen belongs to a study of blood T cell repertoires in COVID-19. This chain joins TRBV2 and TRBJ2-3; no clear D gene. The sequenced sample consisted of peripheral blood. This TCR was recovered from a woman aged 40 to 50 who had recovered from COVID-19. CDR3 DNA sequence: TGTGCCAGCAGCTACGGGGATACGCAGTATTTT. It is translated as CASSYGDTQYF. Full variable domain (missing parts from reference TRBV2 and TRBJ2-3): EPEVTQTPSHQVTQMGQEVILRCVPISNHLYFYWYRQILGQKVEFLVSFYNNEISEKSEIFDDQFSVERPDGSNFTLKIRSTKLEDSAMYFCASSYGDTQYFGPGTRLTVL.